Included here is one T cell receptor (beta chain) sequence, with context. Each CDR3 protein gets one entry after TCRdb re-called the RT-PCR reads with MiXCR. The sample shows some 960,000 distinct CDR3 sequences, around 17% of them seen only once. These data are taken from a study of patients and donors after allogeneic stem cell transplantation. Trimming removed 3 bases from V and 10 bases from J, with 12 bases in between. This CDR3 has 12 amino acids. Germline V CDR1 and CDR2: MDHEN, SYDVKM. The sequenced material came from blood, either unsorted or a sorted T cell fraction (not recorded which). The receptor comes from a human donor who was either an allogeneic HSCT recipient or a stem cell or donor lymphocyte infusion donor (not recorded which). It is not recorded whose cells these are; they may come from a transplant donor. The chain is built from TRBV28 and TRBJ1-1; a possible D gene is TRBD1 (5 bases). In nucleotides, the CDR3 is TGTGCCAGCAGTTTGCCAGGGCGGTCAGCTTTCTTT. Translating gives CASSLPGRSAFF.